The rows below give T cell receptor beta chains drawn from one sample of a study of T cell changes during pregnancy in multiple sclerosis. The table came from immunoSEQ multiplex PCR; TCRdb's copy has only in-frame clones and leaves some out. The table records 30,000 to 35,000 clones, 90% of them present only once. The sequences come from CD8+ T cells from peripheral blood mononuclear cells, collected in the first trimester of pregnancy. Receptors were obtained from a female donor with multiple sclerosis, enrolled in a pregnancy study. Each CDR3 is given with its conserved first and last residue. The order of the fields is V gene, J gene, D gene, CDR3 DNA, CDR3 protein. D genes are given only for firm matches.

>TRBV19|TRBJ2-1|TRBD2
TGTGCCAGTAGTCCATTGGGGGGGAATGAGCAGTTCTTC
CASSPLGGNEQFF
>TRBV19|TRBJ2-7|-
TGTGCCAGTACGTCTTACGAGCAGTACTTC
CASTSYEQYF
>TRBV5-1|TRBJ2-7|TRBD1
TGCGCCAGCAGCTTCGGGACAGGGCAATACGAGCAGTACTTC
CASSFGTGQYEQYF
>TRBV7-9|TRBJ2-7|-
TGTGCCAGCAGCTCGGGAAGCGGAGCGGAGTACGAGCAGTACTTC
CASSSGSGAEYEQYF
>TRBV6-1|TRBJ1-1|TRBD1
TGTGCCAGCAGCAAAGGGACAGGCAACACTGAAGCTTTCTTT
CASSKGTGNTEAFF
>TRBV9|TRBJ1-2|TRBD1
TGTGCCAGCAGCCTTGCCAGGGGGAGGAAGACAAACCCCTCGGACTATGGCTACACCTTC
CASSLARGRKTNPSDYGYTF
>TRBV14|TRBJ2-7|TRBD1
TGTGCCAGCCGTCAACAGGGGGCCGGCGAGCAGTACTTC
CASRQQGAGEQYF
>TRBV6-5|TRBJ1-1|-
TGTGCCAGCACTAGGGGAAGGAGCTTTGAAGCTTTCTTT
CASTRGRSFEAFF
>TRBV5-1|TRBJ2-7|-
TGCGCCAGCAGCTTTGATACAGGCTACGAGCAGTACTTC
CASSFDTGYEQYF
>TRBV4-3|TRBJ2-7|-
TGCGCCAGCAGCCAAGATAGTAGTCTGCGGTACGAGCAGTACTTC
CASSQDSSLRYEQYF